A single sample gave rise to the 5 T cell receptor beta chains below, sequenced in a study of shared clonotypes between healthy human individuals. The method was immunoSEQ multiplex PCR; TCRdb's version includes in-frame clones alone and lacks a portion of them. The sample lists a few million clones, 93% seen once, with 1.5% to 2% in the top ten. Naivety among CD8 cells was defined by CD45RO negativity and positive CCR7 selection, thereby excluding terminally differentiated effector memory CD45RA+ cells. Source material: naive CD8+ T cells from PBMCs. The source is a man aged 18 to 35 in good health. Some clones in this sample may be carry-over from other donors' samples.

V gene TRBV15 combines with J gene TRBJ2-2; D not certain. V was clipped by 0 bases and J by 0 bases, with 11 bases between them. Germline V gene sequence: CDR1 LNHNV, CDR2 YYDKDF (reference sequence). The CDR3 contains 17 residues. CDR3 DNA: TGTGCCACCAGCAGAGATAGGACGCTGTCGAACACCGGGGAGCTGTTTTTT. Translating gives CATSRDRTLSNTGELFF. The entire variable domain, with the rest obtained from reference TRBV15 and TRBJ2-2, is as follows: DAMVIQNPRYQVTQFGKPVTLSCSQTLNHNVMYWYQQKSSQAPKLLFHYYDKDFNNEADTPDNFQSRRPNTSFCFLDIRSPGLGDTAMYLCATSRDRTLSNTGELFFGEGSRLTVL.

CDR3 nucleotide sequence: TGTGCCAGCAGTTACTCCGGACAGGCTGGGCAAGAGACCCAGTACTTC. Its translation is CASSYSGQAGQETQYF. The gene calls are TRBV6-6 and TRBJ2-5, with 7 nucleotides matching TRBD1. The CDR3 sequence is 16 residues long. V lost 0 bases and J lost 2; bases outside the gene matches: 6. CDR1 is MNHNY, CDR2 SVGAGI, per germline (reference sequence).

CDR3 protein: CASSYLGSSYEQYF. CDR3 nucleotides: TGTGCCAGCTCCTACCTCGGGAGCTCCTACGAGCAGTACTTC. This sequence joins TRBV28 and TRBJ2-7, with D perhaps TRBD2 (6 bases). Germline lookup yields CDR1 MDHEN and CDR2 SYDVKM. This CDR3 has 14 residues. The ends were cut back, 8 bases at V and 0 bases at J, with 14 bases in the middle.

V gene TRBV7-3 combines with J gene TRBJ2-7; 7 bases match TRBD2. V trimming: 4 bases; J trimming: 3 bases; junction bases outside the gene matches: 6. The germline gives CDR1 SGHTA, CDR2 FQGTGA. The CDR3 is 14 residues long. The CDR3 DNA is TGTGCCAGCAGCTATCGGACTAGGGACTACGAGCAGTACTTC. Its protein is CASSYRTRDYEQYF.

This chain's CDR3 is CASSLAGALSEQYF. In DNA form, the CDR3 reads TGTGCCAGCAGTTTGGCAGGGGCACTGAGCGAGCAGTACTTC. This chain connects TRBV28 to TRBJ2-7; a possible D gene is TRBD1 (6 bases). Germline V CDR1 and CDR2: MDHEN, SYDVKM. The germline V and J ends were trimmed by 3 bases and 6 bases, with 15 bases remaining between them. The CDR3 is made up of 14 amino acids.